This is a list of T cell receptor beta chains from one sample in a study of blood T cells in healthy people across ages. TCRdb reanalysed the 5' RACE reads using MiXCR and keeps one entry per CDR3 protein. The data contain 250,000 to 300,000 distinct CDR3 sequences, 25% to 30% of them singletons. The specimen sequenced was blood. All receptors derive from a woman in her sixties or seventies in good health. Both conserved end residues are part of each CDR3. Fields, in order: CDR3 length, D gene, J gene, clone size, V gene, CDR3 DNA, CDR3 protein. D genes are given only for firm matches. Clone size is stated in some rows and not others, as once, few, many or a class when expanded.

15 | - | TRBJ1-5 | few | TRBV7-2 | TGTGCCAGCAGCCCGATGGGGGGGGGCAATCAGCCCCAGCATTTT | CASSPMGGGNQPQHF
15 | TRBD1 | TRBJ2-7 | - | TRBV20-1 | TGCAGTGCTCTCCGGGACAGTCACTTCTCCTACGAGCAGTACTTC | CSALRDSHFSYEQYF
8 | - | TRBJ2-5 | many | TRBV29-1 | TGCAGCGGGGATCAAATTCTCTTC | CSGDQILF
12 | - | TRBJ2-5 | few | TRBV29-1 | TGCAGCGGGAGCCCAGGGCAAGAGACCCAGTACTTC | CSGSPGQETQYF
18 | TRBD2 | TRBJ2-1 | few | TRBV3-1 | TGTGCCAGCAGCCAAACCTATTTAGCGGGCCTCTCCTACAATGAGCAGTTCTTC | CASSQTYLAGLSYNEQFF
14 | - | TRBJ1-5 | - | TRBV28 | TGTGCCAGCAGTTTATGGAGAGGCAATCAGCCCCAGCATTTT | CASSLWRGNQPQHF
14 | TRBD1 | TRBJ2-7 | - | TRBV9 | TGTGCCAGCAGCGTAAGAGAGGGGGCAGGAGAGCAGTACTTC | CASSVREGAGEQYF
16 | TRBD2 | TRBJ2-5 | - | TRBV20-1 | TGCAGTGCTAGGGGGCTAGCGGGAGGCCACCAAGAGACCCAGTACTTC | CSARGLAGGHQETQYF
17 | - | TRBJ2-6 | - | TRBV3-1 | TGTGCCAGCAGCCAAGTCGGTTCGAGCTCTGGGGCCAACGTCCTGACTTTC | CASSQVGSSSGANVLTF
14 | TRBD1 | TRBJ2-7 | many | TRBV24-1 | TGTGCCACCAGTGATTCAGGGGGCCTGGGCGAGCAGTACTTC | CATSDSGGLGEQYF
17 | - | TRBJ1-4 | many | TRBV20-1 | TGCAGTGCTTCCTCCGGCCGTGGCGGGAGTTCTAATGAAAAACTGTTTTTT | CSASSGRGGSSNEKLFF
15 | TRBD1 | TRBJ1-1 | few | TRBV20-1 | TGCAGTGCTAGACCCGCCGGACAGGTGAACACTGAAGCTTTCTTT | CSARPAGQVNTEAFF
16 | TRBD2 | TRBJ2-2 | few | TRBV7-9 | TGTGCCAGCAGCTTAGTTAGCGGGAGTAACACCGGGGAGCTGTTTTTT | CASSLVSGSNTGELFF
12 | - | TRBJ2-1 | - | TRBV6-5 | TGTGCCAGCACCGGAACTACTCGAGAGCAGTTCTTC | CASTGTTREQFF
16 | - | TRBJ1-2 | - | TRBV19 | TGTGCCAGTCGTATAGGCGGGTTTCTGGAAAACTATGGCTACACCTTC | CASRIGGFLENYGYTF
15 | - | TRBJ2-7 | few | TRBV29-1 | TGCAGCGTTGGGGGCGGAGGTCAGGGCCCCTACGAGCAGTACTTC | CSVGGGGQGPYEQYF